These 32 T cell receptor beta chains were all obtained from the same sample, sequenced in a study of CD4 T cells in relation to SARS-CoV-2 and coronaviruses. The unexposed donors gave CD4+ T cells in about 2010-2019, prior to COVID-19. Isolation of CD4+ T cells took place after less than 13 days in culture. Their cognate antigens are unknown. Method: immunoSEQ multiplex PCR; TCRdb's copy keeps in-frame clones and lacks some. The sample has about 23,000 clones, just over 75% seen once. The sample was CD4+ T cells from PBMCs, cultured in vitro. These receptors originate from a human donor in good health.

The chain uses TRBV19 and TRBJ2-3; 11 positions agree with TRBD2. The CDR3 contains 13 residues. Per the germline V gene, CDR1 is LNHDA and CDR2 is SQIVND (reference sequence). Trimming took 8 bases from V and 6 from J; bases not matched to a gene: 4. The CDR3 DNA follows: TGTGCCAGTGGGACTAGCGGTAGGGATACGCAGTATTTT. It is translated as CASGTSGRDTQYF.

The J gene is TRBJ1-1, the V gene TRBV25-1; TRBD1 is a possible D gene (5 bases). CDR3 size: 13 residues. The ends were cut back, 0 bases at V and 8 bases at J, with 10 bases in the middle. Germline CDR1 is MGHDK and CDR2 is SYGVNS. The CDR3 region has the DNA TGTGCCAGCAGTGAATATAGGGGACTGGAAGCTTTCTTT. This codes for CASSEYRGLEAFF.

This sequence joins TRBV10-2 and TRBJ1-1; no definite D call. The CDR3 length is 12 residues. The V end was cut by 5 bases, the J end by 3 bases, with 7 bases between. The germline V gene encodes CDR1 WSHSY and CDR2 SAAADI. CDR3 protein: CASSLLDTEAFF. The CDR3 DNA sequence: TGCGCCAGCAGTCTCTTGGACACTGAAGCTTTCTTT.

This clone was seen a single time. The chain carries TRBV7-9 and TRBJ1-3, with D possibly being TRBD1 (5 bases). This CDR3 spans 15 amino acids. Trimming took 6 bases from V and 4 from J, leaving 16 bases between them. Per germline, CDR1 SEHNR and CDR2 FQNEAQ (reference sequence). The CDR3 reads CASRSDGGSGNTIYF. In DNA form, the CDR3 reads TGTGCCAGCAGATCAGATGGGGGATCGGGAAACACCATATATTTT.

The CDR3 DNA follows: TGTGCCAGCATTCTGGGACAGGGGGCTTACGAGCAGTACTTC. This translates into CASILGQGAYEQYF. This chain joins TRBV28 and TRBJ2-7; 12 bases agree with TRBD1. From germline, CDR1 is MDHEN and CDR2 SYDVKM. The CDR3 sequence is 14 residues long. The trim removed 7 bases at V and 4 bases at J, leaving 5 bases unmatched.

Turning to this clone: The same CDR3 also results from other DNA sequences found in this sample. The chain is built from TRBV3-1 (or the pseudogene TRBV3-2) and TRBJ2-7, with D perhaps TRBD2 (6 bases). From germline, CDR1 is LGHDT and CDR2 YNNKEL (reference sequence). The CDR3 extends over 15 amino acids. Trimming removed 4 bases at V and 2 bases at J, with 15 bases between. The CDR3 protein is CASSLGSSDTYEQYF. The CDR3 coding sequence is TGTGCCAGCAGCCTTGGGTCTAGCGATACCTACGAGCAGTACTTC.

The chain recombines TRBV18 with TRBJ2-5; 10 bases align to TRBD1. After removal of 4 bases from V and 4 bases from J, the junction contained 9 bases not matched to a gene. CDR1 is KGHSH, CDR2 LQKENI, per germline. The CDR3 totals 16 residues. The CDR3 nucleotides are TGTGCCAGCTCACTCAATTCGGGACAGGGGCTAGAGACCCAGTACTTC. Its protein is CASSLNSGQGLETQYF.

This chain uses TRBV6-5 with TRBJ2-1; D is uncertain. V was clipped by 6 bases and J by 8 bases, with 8 bases between them. The CDR3 has 11 amino acids. From germline, CDR1 is MNHEY and CDR2 SVGAGI. Here the CDR3 reads CASRGFDEQFF. The CDR3 nucleotides are TGTGCCAGCAGGGGTTTCGATGAGCAGTTCTTC.

The chain links TRBV19 to TRBJ1-5; 7 positions match TRBD1. Germline lookup yields CDR1 LNHDA and CDR2 SQIVND (reference sequence). The CDR3 spans 14 residues. V was pared by 10 bases and J by 2 bases, with 8 bases of the junction left unmatched. DNA for the CDR3: TGTGCCATTTCGCCTCAGGGGGGCAATCAGCCCCAGCATTTT. Encoded protein: CAISPQGGNQPQHF.

This chain joins TRBV13 and TRBJ2-2, with D possibly being TRBD2 (7 bases). The germline V gene has CDR1 PRHDT and CDR2 FYEKMQ (reference sequence). There are 14 residues in the CDR3. The V gene lost 5 bases and the J gene lost 5 bases, with 12 bases spanning the gap. The CDR3 loop reads CASSLGGRTGELFF. In nucleotides, the CDR3 is TGTGCCAGCAGCCTCGGGGGGCGAACCGGGGAGCTGTTTTTT.

CDR3 DNA: TGTGCCAGCAGCGTATCACGGGGGGCGGGCGAGCAGTACTTC. Translated: CASSVSRGAGEQYF. The chain recombines TRBV9 with TRBJ2-7; TRBD2 is a possible D gene (7 bases). The V and J ends lost 1 base and 6 bases respectively, with 14 bases between them. This CDR3 region has 14 residues. Germline CDR1 SGDLS, CDR2 YYNGEE.

This rearrangement joins TRBV29-1 to TRBJ1-5, with D tentatively TRBD1 (5 bases). Germline CDR1 is SQVTM and CDR2 is ANQGSEA. Trimming shortened V by 7 bases and J by 5 bases, and 18 bases separated the two germline ends. The CDR3 loop spans 14 amino acids. DNA for the CDR3: TGCAGCGCCAGTGGCTCGGGGGTTGATCAGCCCCAGCATTTT. This sequence encodes CSASGSGVDQPQHF.

The J gene is TRBJ2-7, the V gene TRBV6-2 or TRBV6-3; 11 bases fit TRBD2. V was clipped by 0 bases and J by 5 bases; unmatched bases: 3. CDR3 length: 15 residues. CDR1 MNHEY and CDR2 SVGEGT come from the germline V gene. The CDR3 region has the DNA TGTGCCAGCAGTTACTCCCTAGCGGGAGGAAACGAGCAGTACTTC. Its translation: CASSYSLAGGNEQYF.

The chain joins TRBV21-1 to TRBJ1-2; TRBD1 was called by the table and not checked on the DNA. TRBV21-1 is a known pseudogene. The CDR3 covers 15 residues. In nucleotides, the CDR3 is TGTGCCAGCAGCAAAAGGGACAGGGGAAACTATGGCTACACCTTC. The encoded protein is CASSKRDRGNYGYTF.

This chain links TRBV19 with TRBJ1-2, with D perhaps matching TRBD1 (5 bases). V lost 4 bases and J lost 4, with 10 bases in between. Germline CDR1 reads LNHDA; CDR2 reads SQIVND (reference sequence). This CDR3 contains 13 residues. In nucleotides, the CDR3 is TGTGCCAGTAGTAGGCCCGGGACCTATGGCTACACCTTC. Translated: CASSRPGTYGYTF. Looking up the rest from reference TRBV19 and TRBJ1-2 gives the full variable domain: DGGITQSPKYLFRKEGQNVTLSCEQNLNHDAMYWYRQDPGQGLRLIYYSQIVNDFQKGDIAEGYSVSREKKESFPLTVTSAQKNPTAFYLCASSRPGTYGYTFGSGTRLTVV.

The chain carries TRBV12-3 or TRBV12-4 and TRBJ2-5; D not resolved. This CDR3 has 13 residues. V lost 2 bases and J 3 bases, leaving 7 bases between the germline ends. The CDR3 coding sequence is TGTGCCAGCAGTTTATCGACGGAAGAGACCCAGTACTTC. Translating it yields CASSLSTEETQYF.

This rearrangement joins TRBV3-1 (or the pseudogene TRBV3-2) to TRBJ2-3, with 11 bases identical to TRBD2. CDR1 and CDR2 (germline): LGHDT, YNNKEL (reference sequence). Trimming cost V 4 bases and J 2 bases; bases outside gene matches: 11. The CDR3 is made up of 18 amino acids. CDR3 coding DNA: TGTGCCAGCAGCCGAGGGACTAGCGGTACTGGACTCACAGATACGCAGTATTTT. This codes for CASSRGTSGTGLTDTQYF.

This clone was seen a single time. The chain joins TRBV28 to TRBJ1-3, with unresolved D. Germline lookup yields CDR1 MDHEN and CDR2 SYDVKM. The germline V and J ends were trimmed by 6 bases and 7 bases, with 7 bases remaining between them. The CDR3 is made up of 11 amino acids. CDR3 DNA sequence: TGTGCCAGCAGGATAGTGAACACCATATATTTT. Protein sequence: CASRIVNTIYF. Drawing the rest from reference TRBV28 and TRBJ1-3, the complete variable domain is DVKVTQSSRYLVKRTGEKVFLECVQDMDHENMFWYRQDPGLGLRLIYFSYDVKMKEKGDIPEGYSVSREKKERFSLILESASTNQTSMYLCASRIVNTIYFGEGSWLTVV.

V usage is TRBV10-3 and J usage is TRBJ1-1; D gene ambiguous. The CDR3 runs 13 residues. Germline V gene lookup returns CDR1 ENHRY and CDR2 SYGVKD. In DNA, the CDR3 is TGTGCGATCCGGGAGGGTACGCACACTGAAGCTTTCTTT. Encoded protein: CAIREGTHTEAFF.

This clone was recorded once. The chain is built from TRBV7-9 and TRBJ2-1; 7 bases map to TRBD2. Germline lookup yields CDR1 SEHNR and CDR2 FQNEAQ (reference sequence). The CDR3 has 15 amino acids. The trim removed 4 bases at V and 9 bases at J, leaving 12 bases unmatched. In DNA form, the CDR3 reads TGTGCCAGCAGCTCGGGGCCGGGGGGAGGAGGTGAGCAGTTCTTC. Protein sequence: CASSSGPGGGGEQFF.

This chain links TRBV15 with TRBJ1-4, with D tentatively TRBD1 (5 bases). This CDR3 has 19 residues. V lost 3 bases, J lost 0 bases, and 20 bases lay in between. CDR1 is LNHNV and CDR2 is YYDKDF in the germline V gene (reference sequence). The CDR3 region is CATSRTGTVLHATNEKLFF. DNA for the CDR3: TGTGCCACCAGCAGGACCGGGACGGTACTACATGCAACTAATGAAAAACTGTTTTTT.

This clone was picked up a small number of times. This chain connects TRBV9 to TRBJ1-2, with TRBD1 matching over 8 bases. Germline V gene lookup returns CDR1 SGDLS and CDR2 YYNGEE. The V gene end was trimmed by 0 bases and the J gene end by 7 bases; junction bases not matched to a gene: 5. This CDR3 region has 14 residues. The CDR3 sequence: CASSVDATGVGYTF. CDR3 coding DNA: TGTGCCAGCAGCGTAGATGCGACAGGGGTTGGCTACACCTTC. Supplemented by reference TRBV9 and TRBJ1-2, the full variable domain reads DSGVTQTPKHLITATGQRVTLRCSPRSGDLSVYWYQQSLDQGLQFLIQYYNGEERAKGNILERFSAQQFPDLHSELNLSSLELGDSALYFCASSVDATGVGYTFGSGTRLTVV.

The chain joins TRBV11-2 to TRBJ2-7; no reliable D call. Germline assignment: CDR1 SGHAT and CDR2 FQNNGV. The ends were cut back, 4 bases at V and 2 bases at J, with 21 bases in the middle. This CDR3 is 17 amino acids long. CDR3 amino acids: CASSSVLGRKAPYEQYF. CDR3 sequence (DNA): TGTGCCAGCAGCTCCGTATTAGGGCGGAAAGCACCCTACGAGCAGTACTTC.

There are a few counts of this clone. V usage is TRBV4-2 and J usage is TRBJ1-6, with 7 bases aligning to TRBD1. V shed 0 bases and J 10 bases; nucleotides not matched to a gene: 9. The CDR3 covers 16 residues. CDR1 LGHNA and CDR2 YNFKEQ come from the germline V gene. The CDR3 coding sequence is TGTGCCAGCAGCCAAGAGCGGGACAGCGGAATCTCACCCCTCCACTTT. This encodes CASSQERDSGISPLHF.

The gene calls are TRBV19 and TRBJ2-2; D remains ambiguous. The CDR3 has 18 residues. V lost 4 bases and J lost 0, with 18 bases in between. In germline, CDR1 is LNHDA, CDR2 SQIVND (reference sequence). This CDR3 is CASSRRSLVGANTGELFF. DNA of the CDR3: TGTGCCAGTAGTAGGAGATCCTTGGTGGGCGCGAACACCGGGGAGCTGTTTTTT.

In its sample, this clone is medium-sized. CDR3 in amino acids: CASSGGRTNTEAFF. CDR3 nucleotide sequence: TGCGCCAGCAGCGGCGGACGGACGAACACTGAAGCTTTCTTT. The gene calls are TRBV5-1 and TRBJ1-1; D remains ambiguous. Germline CDR1 and CDR2: SGHRS and YFSETQ. The CDR3 contains 14 residues. The V end lost 4 bases, the J end lost 1 base, and 11 bases lay between the germline ends.

The rearrangement links TRBV6-5 to TRBJ2-7; unclear D gene. Between the trimmed V and J ends, which lost 4 bases and 0 bases, there was a span of 16 bases. CDR3 length: 16 amino acids. From germline, CDR1 is MNHEY and CDR2 SVGAGI. CDR3 loop: CASSSEGIRSSYEQYF. The CDR3 DNA reads TGTGCCAGCAGTTCGGAAGGGATCAGGAGCTCCTACGAGCAGTACTTC.

The V gene is TRBV29-1, the J gene TRBJ1-5; D is ambiguous. In germline, CDR1 is SQVTM, CDR2 ANQGSEA. Trimming left V 6 bases short and J 3 bases short, with 9 bases between. The CDR3 totals 12 residues. The CDR3 DNA sequence: TGCAGCGTCAAGGAGGCCAATCAGCCCCAGCATTTT. It encodes CSVKEANQPQHF.

The chain combines TRBV7-9 with TRBJ2-5; the D is unclear. Germline-derived CDR1 and CDR2 are SEHNR and FQNEAQ (reference sequence). This CDR3 contains 14 residues. The ends were cut back, 5 bases at V and 1 base at J, with 11 bases in the middle. CDR3 DNA: TGTGCCAGCAGCGATATCCCGATCCAAGAGACCCAGTACTTC. This gives the protein CASSDIPIQETQYF.

About this clone itself: A junction end diverges from the germline sequence, so it may reflect a read error. Other DNA sequences in this specimen translate into the identical CDR3. The chain has TRBV3-1 (or the pseudogene TRBV3-2) and TRBJ2-7, with D perhaps matching TRBD2 (6 bases). Germline-derived CDR1 and CDR2 are LGHDT and YNNKEL (reference sequence). The CDR3 spans 15 residues. DNA for the CDR3: TGTGCCAGCAGCCTTGGGTCTAGCGATACCTACGAGCAGTATTTC. Protein sequence: CASSLGSSDTYEQYF.

V is TRBV6-5 and J is TRBJ2-7; TRBD2 aligns across 8 bases. CDR3 size: 15 residues. The junction had 3 bases not matched to a gene; V was cut back by 2 bases and J by 0 bases. Germline V gene sequence: CDR1 MNHEY, CDR2 SVGAGI. The DNA for the CDR3 is TGTGCCAGCAGTTACATGGCGGGAGGCTCCTACGAGCAGTACTTC. Translation gives CASSYMAGGSYEQYF.

The V gene is TRBV6-5, the J gene TRBJ1-5, with D unresolved. The CDR3 length is 13 residues. Trimming removed 6 bases at V and 0 bases at J, with 6 bases between. In germline, CDR1 is MNHEY, CDR2 SVGAGI. The CDR3 spells CASSHYSNQPQHF. In DNA, the CDR3 is TGTGCCAGCAGCCACTATAGCAATCAGCCCCAGCATTTT.